The 26 T cell receptor beta chains below come from one sample, sequenced in a study of cytomegalovirus exposure and HLA in healthy donors. Both 60 Vbeta primers and 13 Jbeta primers went into the PCR. The assay was immunoSEQ multiplex PCR, and TCRdb's table has in-frame clones only and misses some. The sample has 50,000 to 65,000 clones; roughly 80% are singletons. The specimen was PBMCs. All receptors derive from a woman between 35 and 50 years old in good health and CMV-seropositive.

The chain links TRBV15 to TRBJ2-7, with D perhaps TRBD1 (6 bases). V was pared by 7 bases and J by 6 bases, with 16 bases between. This CDR3 is 13 amino acids long. Germline loops: CDR1 LNHNV, CDR2 YYDKDF (reference sequence). The CDR3 coding sequence is TGTGCCACCACCCAGGGGACAAGTCCCGAGCAGTACTTC. Its protein product is CATTQGTSPEQYF.

This chain connects TRBV7-9 to TRBJ1-1; D possibly corresponds to TRBD1 (6 bases). CDR1 and CDR2 (germline): SEHNR, FQNEAQ (reference sequence). CDR3 length: 14 amino acids. Trimming took off 4 bases at V and 5 bases at J, with 14 bases between the two ends. The CDR3 DNA reads as TGTGCCAGCAGCTACAGGGTCGAGGGGACTGAAGCTTTCTTT. It encodes CASSYRVEGTEAFF.

The V call is TRBV6-1, the J call TRBJ2-1; 8 bases agree with TRBD1. Germline values: CDR1 MNHNS, CDR2 SASEGT. The CDR3 is made up of 13 amino acids. V was clipped by 6 bases and J by 4 bases; unmatched bases: 2. CDR3 region: CASSGTGYNEQFF. The CDR3 DNA follows: TGTGCCAGCAGCGGGACAGGATACAATGAGCAGTTCTTC.

The V call is TRBV30, the J call TRBJ2-2, with a tentative D call TRBD2 (7 bases). The CDR3 has 17 amino acids. Trimming left V 3 bases short and J 4 bases short, with 21 bases between. CDR1 is GTSNPN and CDR2 is SVGIG in the germline V gene (reference sequence). CDR3: CAWRGGPGGRGTGELFF. The CDR3, as DNA: TGTGCCTGGAGGGGGGGGCCGGGGGGCAGAGGCACCGGGGAGCTGTTTTTT.

The genes are TRBV11-2 and TRBJ2-2; 8 positions match TRBD2. Trimming at V came to 7 bases and at J to 2 bases, leaving 12 bases not matched to a gene. CDR3 length: 17 residues. The germline gives CDR1 SGHAT, CDR2 FQNNGV. The CDR3 DNA follows: TGTGCCAGCACCCTCACCGGGCGGGGGGCAAACACCGGGGAGCTGTTTTTT. This encodes CASTLTGRGANTGELFF.

The chain has TRBV5-4 and TRBJ2-7; TRBD2 is a possible D gene (5 bases). Trimming took off 1 base at V and 2 bases at J, with 7 bases between the two ends. This CDR3 is 13 amino acids long. Germline values: CDR1 SGHNT, CDR2 YYREEE (reference sequence). CDR3 loop: CASSLSGTYEQYF. The DNA for the CDR3 is TGTGCCAGCAGCTTGAGCGGAACCTACGAGCAGTACTTC.

This sequence joins TRBV5-8 and TRBJ2-7; 7 bases match TRBD2. Trimming took 2 bases from V and 5 from J; bases not matched to a gene: 10. The CDR3 runs to 15 residues. Germline V gene data show CDR1 as SGHTS and CDR2 as YDEGEE. The CDR3 here is CASSFQGLGLHEQYF. The CDR3 DNA reads as TGTGCCAGCAGCTTTCAAGGACTAGGGTTGCACGAGCAGTACTTC.

This clone appeared a single time. V usage is TRBV2 and J usage is TRBJ2-1, with no clear D. The CDR3 is made up of 15 amino acids. CDR1 is SNHLY and CDR2 is FYNNEI in the germline V gene. V gave up 3 bases and J gave up 5 bases, with 14 bases separating them. CDR3 sequence (DNA): TGTGCCAGCAGTGAGAGGCGGCGACTGGACAATGAGCAGTTCTTC. Residues: CASSERRRLDNEQFF.

This chain connects TRBV5-4 to TRBJ1-2; D is possibly TRBD1 (5 bases). The ends were cut back, 2 bases at V and 3 bases at J, with 11 bases in the middle. This CDR3 has 14 residues. Germline V gene sequence: CDR1 SGHNT, CDR2 YYREEE (reference sequence). Written as DNA, the CDR3 is TGTGCCAGCAGCTTTGGAGGGGATGACTATGGCTACACCTTC. Protein sequence: CASSFGGDDYGYTF. The full variable domain, with the rest looked up from reference TRBV5-4 and TRBJ1-2, is ETGVTQSPTHLIKTRGQQVTLRCSSQSGHNTVSWYQQALGQGPQFIFQYYREEENGRGNFPPRFSGLQFPNYSSELNVNALELDDSALYLCASSFGGDDYGYTFGSGTRLTVV.

The V gene is TRBV19, the J gene TRBJ1-1, with 8 bases aligning to TRBD1. The trim removed 5 bases at V and 6 bases at J, leaving 8 bases unmatched. CDR3 length: 14 residues. Germline V gives CDR1 LNHDA, CDR2 SQIVND (reference sequence). The CDR3 loop reads CASSPQGVRAEAFF. In DNA, the CDR3 is TGTGCCAGTAGTCCACAGGGGGTTCGGGCTGAAGCTTTCTTT.

The chain uses TRBV11-3 and TRBJ2-7, with 8 bases lining up with TRBD1. CDR3 length equals 15 residues. Germline V gene data show CDR1 as SGHNT and CDR2 as YENEEA. Trimming removed 5 bases from V and 2 bases from J; junction bases left unmatched: 8. CDR3 in amino acids: CASSRGQGEAYEQYF. The DNA for the CDR3 is TGTGCCAGCAGCCGTGGACAGGGAGAGGCCTACGAGCAGTACTTC.

This chain links TRBV27 with TRBJ2-5; maybe TRBD2 (6 bases). The J call may be in error: the DNA end matches TRBJ2-7 better. Per the germline V gene, CDR1 is MNHEY and CDR2 is SMNVEV (reference sequence). The CDR3 is made up of 12 amino acids. CDR3 nucleotides: TGTGCCAGCAGTTTGAGGCGGGGCGAGCAGTACTTC. It codes for CASSLRRGEQYF.

The V and J genes are TRBV18 and TRBJ2-1; perhaps TRBD2 as D (6 bases). This CDR3 is 14 amino acids long. CDR1 and CDR2 (germline): KGHSH, LQKENI. V lost 0 bases and J lost 6, with 9 bases in between. The CDR3 coding sequence is TGTGCCAGCTCACCACCAGGGACTTTCAATGAGCAGTTCTTC. This translates into CASSPPGTFNEQFF.

CDR3 sequence: CASSALAGVGYNEQFF. Here the CDR3 DNA reads TGTGCCAGCAGTGCACTAGCGGGGGTAGGTTACAATGAGCAGTTCTTC. The chain recombines TRBV6-4 with TRBJ2-1, with 11 bases matching TRBD2. Germline CDR1 MRHNA, CDR2 SNTAGT. This CDR3 region has 16 residues. V trimming: 4 bases; J trimming: 4 bases; junction bases outside the gene matches: 6.

The chain links TRBV6-1 to TRBJ1-5; no clear D. The CDR3 runs 16 residues. Per the germline V gene, CDR1 is MNHNS and CDR2 is SASEGT. Deletions cut 0 bases from V and 2 bases from J, with 11 bases between. Here the CDR3 reads CASSEAEGIGNQPQHF. Written as DNA, the CDR3 is TGTGCCAGCAGTGAAGCGGAGGGAATCGGCAATCAGCCCCAGCATTTT.

The chain uses TRBV2 and TRBJ2-3; the match to TRBD1 covers 8 bases. This CDR3 contains 15 residues. Germline V CDR1 and CDR2: SNHLY, FYNNEI. V lost 6 bases, J lost 2 bases, and 7 bases stayed unmatched. The CDR3 DNA reads as TGTGCCAGCAGGCAGGAGGACAGGGTCACAGATACGCAGTATTTT. Its protein is CASRQEDRVTDTQYF.

J is TRBJ2-7 and V is TRBV5-1; TRBD1 matches at 7 bases. The V gene end was trimmed by 2 bases and the J gene end by 6 bases; junction bases not matched to a gene: 20. The CDR3 extends over 18 amino acids. Germline lookup yields CDR1 SGHRS and CDR2 YFSETQ. In DNA, the CDR3 is TGCGCCAGCAGCTTTTACCCGACCGACAGGGAGCGACCTGGCGAGCAGTACTTC. Amino acids: CASSFYPTDRERPGEQYF.

The chain couples TRBV5-4 to TRBJ2-2, with D hard to call. This CDR3 is built from 12 residues. Deletions cut 1 base from V and 5 bases from J, with 3 bases between. Germline V gene sequence: CDR1 SGHNT, CDR2 YYREEE (reference sequence). The DNA for the CDR3 is TGTGCCAGCAGCTTGCAAACCGGGGAGCTGTTTTTT. Translation gives CASSLQTGELFF.

The rearrangement links TRBV25-1 to TRBJ2-7; no clear D gene. V lost 1 base to trimming and J lost 5 bases, with 15 bases between them. Germline V gives CDR1 MGHDK, CDR2 SYGVNS. The CDR3 contains 15 residues. The chain's CDR3 is CASSESWPPGDEQYF. The CDR3 DNA follows: TGTGCCAGCAGTGAATCCTGGCCGCCCGGAGACGAGCAGTACTTC.

The chain uses TRBV2 and TRBJ1-2; the match to TRBD1 covers 8 bases. Germline CDR1 is SNHLY and CDR2 is FYNNEI. V was clipped by 4 bases and J by 8 bases; unmatched bases: 9. This CDR3 has 14 amino acids. The DNA for the CDR3 is TGTGCCAGCAGTGCCGACAGGGGACGAGGCGGCTACACCTTC. It specifies CASSADRGRGGYTF.

The V call is TRBV28, the J call TRBJ1-2, with D tentatively TRBD1 (5 bases). Germline V CDR1 and CDR2: MDHEN, SYDVKM. The CDR3 spans 14 residues. V was cut by 6 bases and J by 2 bases, with 13 bases left in between. The DNA for the CDR3 is TGTGCCAGCAGCCCTACTGGGGGGAACTATGGCTACACCTTC. Translating it yields CASSPTGGNYGYTF.

The V gene is TRBV10-3, the J gene TRBJ1-1, with 7 bases identical to TRBD1. The germline CDR1 and CDR2 sequences are ENHRY and SYGVKD. Unmatched junction bases numbered 8, after V lost 6 bases and J lost 7 bases. The CDR3 spans 13 residues. The CDR3 is CAIREQGWNEAFF. The CDR3 bases are TGTGCCATCAGGGAACAGGGGTGGAATGAAGCTTTCTTT.

This chain uses TRBV30 with TRBJ1-2; 8 nucleotides match TRBD1. Germline trimming cut 4 bases from V and 7 bases from J; bases unmatched to any gene: 8. This CDR3 has 13 amino acids. Germline V gene lookup returns CDR1 GTSNPN and CDR2 SVGIG (reference sequence). The CDR3 loop is CAWTQQGGRGYTF. CDR3 in DNA: TGTGCCTGGACTCAACAGGGGGGACGTGGCTACACCTTC. Combining the CDR3 with reference TRBV30 and TRBJ1-2 gives the whole variable domain SQTIHQWPATLVQPVGSPLSLECTVEGTSNPNLYWYRQAAGRGLQLLFYSVGIGQISSEVPQNLSASRPQDRQFILSSKKLLLSDSGFYLCAWTQQGGRGYTFGSGTRLTVV.

The CDR3 sequence is CAISPGGSQPQHF. The CDR3 nucleotides read TGTGCCATCAGCCCGGGAGGCAGTCAGCCCCAGCATTTT. The chain couples TRBV10-3 to TRBJ1-5; D ambiguous. V lost 6 bases, J lost 6 bases, and 12 bases lay in between. The CDR3 totals 13 residues. The germline V gene has CDR1 ENHRY and CDR2 SYGVKD.

Note on this clone: The junction departs from the called germline gene at one end, perhaps through a read error. The J gene is TRBJ1-1, the V gene TRBV7-9; 9 nucleotides align to TRBD1. CDR3 length: 13 amino acids. Germline V lookup: CDR1 SEHNR, CDR2 FQNEAQ (reference sequence). Written as DNA, the CDR3 is TGTTCCAGCAGCTCGACAGGGGGCACTGAAGCTTTCTTT. Amino acids: CSSSSTGGTEAFF.

A few counts support this clone. The J gene is TRBJ1-1, the V gene TRBV21-1; the table's D gene call, TRBD1, was not cross checked with the DNA. TRBV21-1 is designated a pseudogene. The CDR3 length is 14 residues. The CDR3 DNA is TGTGCCAGCAGCAAGCCGCGGGACAGGGCTGAAGCTTTCTTT. This sequence encodes CASSKPRDRAEAFF.